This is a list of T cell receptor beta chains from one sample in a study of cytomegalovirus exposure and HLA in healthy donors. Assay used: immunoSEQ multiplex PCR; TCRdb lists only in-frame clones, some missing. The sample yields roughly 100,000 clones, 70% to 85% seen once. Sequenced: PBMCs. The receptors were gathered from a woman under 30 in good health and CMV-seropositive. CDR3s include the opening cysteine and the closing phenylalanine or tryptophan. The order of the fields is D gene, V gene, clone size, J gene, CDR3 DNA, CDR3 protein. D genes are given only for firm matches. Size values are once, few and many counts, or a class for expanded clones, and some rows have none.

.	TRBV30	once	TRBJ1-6	TGTGCCTGGAGTGTACGGGGGGCTCTTGGTTCACCCCTCCACTTT	CAWSVRGALGSPLHF
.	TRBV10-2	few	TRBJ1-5	TGCGCCAGCGGAGGGGCTGAGTATAGCAATCAGCCCCAGCATTTT	CASGGAEYSNQPQHF
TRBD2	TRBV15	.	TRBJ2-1	TGTGCCACCAGCTCCCCGGGGGGGTATAATGAGCAGTTCTTC	CATSSPGGYNEQFF
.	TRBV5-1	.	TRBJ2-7	TGCGCCAGCAGCTTGACGGGGGTGGGGAGGTACGAGCAGTACTTC	CASSLTGVGRYEQYF
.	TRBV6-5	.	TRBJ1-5	TGTGCCAGCAGTCGGACAGTAGCTCAGCCCCAGCATTTT	CASSRTVAQPQHF
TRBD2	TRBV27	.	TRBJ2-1	TGTGCCAGCAGCGGGACTAGCGGGAGTCTACATGAGCAGTTCTTC	CASSGTSGSLHEQFF
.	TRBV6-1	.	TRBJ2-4	TGTGCCAGCAGTGAGGTACAATACCTAGCCAAAAACATTCAGTACTTC	CASSEVQYLAKNIQYF
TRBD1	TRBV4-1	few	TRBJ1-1	TGCGCCAGCAGCCAAGATCACAGGGGGCTTACTGAAGCTTTCTTT	CASSQDHRGLTEAFF
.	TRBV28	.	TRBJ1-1	TGTGCCAGCAGCCCAATCAAGAACACTGAAGCTTTCTTT	CASSPIKNTEAFF
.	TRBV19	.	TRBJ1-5	TGTGCCAGTAGTATTGGCAAGTATAGCAATCAGCCCCAGCATTTT	CASSIGKYSNQPQHF
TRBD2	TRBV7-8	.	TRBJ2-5	TGTGCCAGCAACAAGCTCGGGGGGAAAGAGACCCAGTACTTC	CASNKLGGKETQYF
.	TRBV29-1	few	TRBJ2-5	TGCAGCGTTGAACCAGGCGCGCATGAGACCCAGTACTTC	CSVEPGAHETQYF
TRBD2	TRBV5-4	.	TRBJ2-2	TGTGCCAGCAGCTTGGCTAGCGGGGGGAACACCGGGGAGCTGTTTTTT	CASSLASGGNTGELFF
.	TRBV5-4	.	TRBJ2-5	TGTGCCAGCAGCTTGGTGGGCGCGGGGGAGACCCAGTACTTC	CASSLVGAGETQYF
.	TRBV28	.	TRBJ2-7	TGTGCCAGCAGTATCCGAGGGACATACGAGCAGTACTTC	CASSIRGTYEQYF
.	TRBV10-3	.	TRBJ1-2	TGTGCCATCAGTGCACAGCGGATCTACACCTTC	CAISAQRIYTF
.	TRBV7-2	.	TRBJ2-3	TGTGCCAGCAGCTTGGAGGGCCTCGCAGATACGCAGTATTTT	CASSLEGLADTQYF
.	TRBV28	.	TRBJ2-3	TGTGCCAGCAGTCCCGGGGGGCCGGGCACAGATACGCAGTATTTT	CASSPGGPGTDTQYF
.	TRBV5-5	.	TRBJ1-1	TGTGCCAGCAGCTACTACAGGGAGAACACTGAAGCTTTCTTT	CASSYYRENTEAFF
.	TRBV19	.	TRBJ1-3	TGTGCCACAGAAGGGGACACCATATATTTT	CATEGDTIYF
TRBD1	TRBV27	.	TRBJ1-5	TGTGCCAGTTCGACAGGGGTTAGCAATCAGCCCCAGCATTTT	CASSTGVSNQPQHF
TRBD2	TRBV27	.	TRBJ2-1	TGTGCCAGCAGTATGCTAGCGGGACTCTACAATGAGCAGTTCTTC	CASSMLAGLYNEQFF
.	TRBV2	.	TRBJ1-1	TGTGCCAGCAGTGGGGCAGCCGGCTGGATGGCTTTCTTT	CASSGAAGWMAFF
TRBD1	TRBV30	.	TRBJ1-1	TGTGCCTGGAGCCAACAGGGGGCCACTGAAGCTTTCTTT	CAWSQQGATEAFF
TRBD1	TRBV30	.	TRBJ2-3	TGTGCCTGGGGAACACAGGGGGCGCGGTCAGATACGCAGTATTTT	CAWGTQGARSDTQYF
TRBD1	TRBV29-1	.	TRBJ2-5	TGCACCACAGGGGGACAGGGTCAGGAGACCCAGTACTTC	CTTGGQGQETQYF
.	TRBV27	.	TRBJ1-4	TGTGCCAGCAGTCCCGGGACTGCCCCTAATGAAAAACTGTTTTTT	CASSPGTAPNEKLFF
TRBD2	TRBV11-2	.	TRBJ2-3	TGTGCCAGCAGCTTTAGCGGGATTAGCACAGATACGCAGTATTTT	CASSFSGISTDTQYF
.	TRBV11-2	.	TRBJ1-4	TGTGCCAGCAAGGAGGCCTTCGGTTCTAATGAAAAACTGTTTTTT	CASKEAFGSNEKLFF